A selection of T cell receptor beta chains follows, all from one sample in a study of CD8+ T cells in alopecia areata. Repertoires were generated with immunoSEQ multiplex PCR, while TCRdb's copy carries only in-frame clones and drops some. This table has 170,000 or so clones, 50% to 60% appearing once. The sequencing here drew on CD4+ T cells sorted from blood, taken at week 0. The receptors originated from a human donor with alopecia areata. CDR3s include the opening cysteine and the closing phenylalanine or tryptophan. The D gene is left open where the match is weak. Clone size, where shown, is once, few, many, or a class for clones that have expanded.

CDR3: CASSPPTRSGSPLHF; DNA: TGTGCCAGCTCACCACCGACGCGCTCGGGGTCACCCCTCCACTTT; J: TRBJ1-6; size: NA; V: TRBV18; D: NA
CDR3: CSAAVLYEQYF; DNA: TGCAGTGCTGCGGTCCTATACGAGCAGTACTTC; J: TRBJ2-7; size: NA; V: TRBV20-1; D: NA
CDR3: CASSGHYSNQPQHF; DNA: TGTGCCAGCAGCGGACACTATAGCAATCAGCCCCAGCATTTT; J: TRBJ1-5; size: NA; V: TRBV6-1; D: NA
CDR3: CASSLGGLRNQPQHF; DNA: TGTGCCAGCAGCTTGGGAGGGTTGCGCAATCAGCCCCAGCATTTT; J: TRBJ1-5; size: NA; V: TRBV5-6; D: NA
CDR3: CSVVVGDLAGNIYEQYF; DNA: TGCAGCGTTGTTGTTGGGGACCTAGCGGGGAATATCTACGAGCAGTACTTC; J: TRBJ2-7; size: NA; V: TRBV29-1; D: TRBD2
CDR3: CSVGGGRLGLPYEQYF; DNA: TGCAGCGTTGGGGGTGGGCGACTAGGGCTTCCCTACGAGCAGTACTTC; J: TRBJ2-7; size: NA; V: TRBV29-1; D: NA
CDR3: CAWSPPDRVTEAFF; DNA: TGTGCCTGGAGCCCCCCGGACAGGGTTACTGAAGCTTTCTTT; J: TRBJ1-1; size: NA; V: TRBV30; D: TRBD1
CDR3: CASSLNLLASYEQYF; DNA: TGTGCCAGCAGCTTAAACCTATTGGCATCCTACGAGCAGTACTTC; J: TRBJ2-7; size: once; V: TRBV11-2; D: NA
CDR3: CASSSVERGGRYF; DNA: TGTGCCAGCAGCTCTGTAGAGCGGGGGGGACGGTACTTC; J: TRBJ2-4; size: NA; V: TRBV11-3; D: TRBD2
CDR3: CASSGGQHYGYTF; DNA: TGTGCCAGCAGCGGGGGACAGCACTATGGCTACACCTTC; J: TRBJ1-2; size: NA; V: TRBV9; D: TRBD1
CDR3: CAISPQGWDEQFF; DNA: TGTGCCATCAGCCCACAGGGGTGGGATGAGCAGTTCTTC; J: TRBJ2-1; size: few; V: TRBV10-3; D: TRBD1
CDR3: CSVEEIGQSYSYEQYF; DNA: TGCAGCGTTGAAGAGATCGGACAGTCATACTCCTACGAGCAGTACTTC; J: TRBJ2-7; size: NA; V: TRBV29-1; D: NA
CDR3: CSAGPDNYGYTF; DNA: TGCAGCGCAGGTCCCGATAACTATGGCTACACCTTC; J: TRBJ1-2; size: NA; V: TRBV29-1; D: NA
CDR3: CSVSSRLTDTQYF; DNA: TGCAGCGTCTCCAGCAGACTTACGGATACGCAGTATTTT; J: TRBJ2-3; size: NA; V: TRBV29-1; D: NA
CDR3: CASRQFGAVYEQYF; DNA: TGTGCCAGCCGACAGTTTGGCGCGGTCTACGAGCAGTACTTC; J: TRBJ2-7; size: few; V: TRBV6-5; D: NA
CDR3: CASSLAGRPDTQYF; DNA: TGTGCCAGCAGCTTGGCAGGGCGGCCAGATACGCAGTATTTT; J: TRBJ2-3; size: few; V: TRBV13; D: NA
CDR3: CSALLANSQYF; DNA: TGCAGTGCCTTACTAGCAAACTCCCAGTACTTC; J: TRBJ2-5; size: few; V: TRBV20-1; D: NA
CDR3: CASSFPGGQGLYGYTF; DNA: TGTGCCAGCAGCTTCCCGGGGGGACAGGGGCTTTATGGCTACACCTTC; J: TRBJ1-2; size: few; V: TRBV13; D: TRBD1
CDR3: CASSLGGQYGYTF; DNA: TGTGCCAGCAGCTTAGGAGGACAGTATGGCTACACCTTC; J: TRBJ1-2; size: NA; V: TRBV5-6; D: NA
CDR3: CASSQGFSGGGDTQYF; DNA: TGCGCCAGCAGCCAAGGTTTCAGCGGGGGCGGCGATACGCAGTATTTT; J: TRBJ2-3; size: NA; V: TRBV4-1; D: TRBD2
CDR3: CASSLAGNTEAFF; DNA: TGTGCCAGCAGCTTAGCAGGGAACACTGAAGCTTTCTTT; J: TRBJ1-1; size: NA; V: TRBV7-9; D: NA
CDR3: CASSGLVGVGQFF; DNA: TGTGCCAGCAGCGGGCTGGTAGGGGTGGGACAGTTCTTC; J: TRBJ2-1; size: NA; V: TRBV9; D: NA
CDR3: CASLRRDSNQPQHF; DNA: TGTGCCAGCCTTCGAAGGGATAGCAATCAGCCCCAGCATTTT; J: TRBJ1-5; size: few; V: TRBV2; D: NA